Below are 8 T cell receptor beta chains sequenced from a single sample in a study of blood T cells in healthy people across ages. It was with a sample-barcoded 5' primer and a J-beta primer mix that a second PCR of roughly 7 to 12 cycles was run. TCRdb processed the 5' RACE reads anew with MiXCR; each CDR3 protein has one entry. Of 700,000 to 950,000 distinct CDR3 sequences detected, roughly 44% appear once; the ten largest clones hold 20% to 25%. The sample comprised blood. These receptors were obtained from an older woman in good health.

This rearrangement joins TRBV29-1 to TRBJ1-2, with a possible D match to TRBD1 (5 bases). Trimming removed 4 bases at V and 5 bases at J, with 17 bases between. Germline loops: CDR1 SQVTM, CDR2 ANQGSEA. The CDR3 is 14 amino acids. The DNA of the CDR3 is TGCAGCGTTGCAAGACAGTCCTTTGAATATGGCTACACCTTC. It codes for CSVARQSFEYGYTF.

J is TRBJ2-5 and V is TRBV7-2; 11 bases fit TRBD2. The V gene end was trimmed by 6 bases and the J gene end by 3 bases; junction bases not matched to a gene: 6. This CDR3 contains 15 residues. In germline, CDR1 is SGHTA, CDR2 FQGNSA. DNA for the CDR3: TGTGCCAGCAGTCGTTGGGGACTAGCGGAAGAGACCCAGTACTTC. Its protein product is CASSRWGLAEETQYF.

The chain links TRBV24-1 to TRBJ2-1; D could derive from TRBD1 or TRBD2 (6 bases each). Trimming left V 3 bases short and J 6 bases short, with 17 bases between. In germline, CDR1 is KGHDR, CDR2 SFDVKD. The CDR3 consists of 16 residues. The CDR3 loop is CATSDTGASGANEQFF. The CDR3 DNA is TGTGCCACCAGTGATACAGGAGCGTCGGGGGCCAATGAGCAGTTCTTC.

In this sample, this clonotype turned up a few times. This chain connects TRBV7-9 to TRBJ2-1; D is possibly TRBD2 (6 bases). The CDR3 length is 16 residues. Germline lookup yields CDR1 SEHNR and CDR2 FQNEAQ (reference sequence). V lost 4 bases and J lost 0, with 13 bases in between. Here the CDR3 reads CASSSFSGSSYNEQFF. DNA for the CDR3: TGTGCCAGCAGCTCCTTTAGCGGAAGCTCCTACAATGAGCAGTTCTTC.

The chain uses TRBV6-1 and TRBJ2-5, with 7 bases fitting TRBD2. The V and J ends lost 4 bases and 6 bases, in that order; junction bases with no gene match: 5. Germline CDR1 MNHNS, CDR2 SASEGT. This CDR3 region has 13 residues. The CDR3 spells CASSGDGRQTQYF. In DNA, the CDR3 is TGTGCCAGCAGTGGAGACGGGAGGCAGACCCAGTACTTC.

The J gene is TRBJ2-1, the V gene TRBV2, with D tentatively TRBD1 (5 bases). The length of the CDR3 is 13 residues. Trimming took off 5 bases at V and 6 bases at J, with 11 bases between the two ends. Germline CDR1 SNHLY, CDR2 FYNNEI. In nucleotides, the CDR3 is TGTGCCAGCAGTACCGGACATTTCAATGAGCAGTTCTTC. This codes for CASSTGHFNEQFF.

In its sample, this clonotype was seen a few times. The rearrangement uses TRBV7-3 and TRBJ2-1; TRBD2 agrees at 10 bases. The CDR3 is 15 amino acids. CDR1 and CDR2 (germline): SGHTA, FQGTGA. Trimming took 1 base from V and 5 from J; bases not matched to a gene: 2. CDR3 amino acids: CASSLSLAGDNEQFF. The CDR3 DNA sequence: TGTGCCAGCAGCTTAAGCCTAGCGGGAGACAATGAGCAGTTCTTC.

This clonotype was recorded once. The chain joins TRBV7-3 to TRBJ1-6; D not certain. Trimming removed 1 base from V and 7 bases from J, with 11 bases in between. The length of the CDR3 is 15 residues. Germline V lookup: CDR1 SGHTA, CDR2 FQGTGA. The DNA for the CDR3 is TGTGCCAGCAGCTTAAGGGGTTCTCAAAATTCACCCCTCCACTTT. Protein sequence: CASSLRGSQNSPLHF. The full variable domain, with the rest looked up from reference TRBV7-3 and TRBJ1-6, is GAGVSQTPSNKVTEKGKYVELRCDPISGHTALYWYRQSLGQGPEFLIYFQGTGAADDSGLPNDRFFAVRPEGSVSTLKIQRTERGDSAVYLCASSLRGSQNSPLHFGNGTRLTVT.